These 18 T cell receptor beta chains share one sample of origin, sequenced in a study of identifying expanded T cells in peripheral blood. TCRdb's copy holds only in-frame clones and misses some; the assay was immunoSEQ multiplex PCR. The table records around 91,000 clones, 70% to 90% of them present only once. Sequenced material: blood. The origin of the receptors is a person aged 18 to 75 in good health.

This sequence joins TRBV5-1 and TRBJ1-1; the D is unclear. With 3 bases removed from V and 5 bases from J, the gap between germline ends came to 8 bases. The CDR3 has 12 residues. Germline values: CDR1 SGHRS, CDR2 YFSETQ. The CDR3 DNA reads TGCGCCAGCAGCTCCGGTCGGACTGAAGCTTTCTTT. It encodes CASSSGRTEAFF.

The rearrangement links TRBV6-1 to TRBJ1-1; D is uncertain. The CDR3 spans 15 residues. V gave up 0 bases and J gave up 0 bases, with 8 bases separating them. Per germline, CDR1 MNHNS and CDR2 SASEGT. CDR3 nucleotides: TGTGCCAGCAGTGAAGCTAGACAACTGAACACTGAAGCTTTCTTT. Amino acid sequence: CASSEARQLNTEAFF.

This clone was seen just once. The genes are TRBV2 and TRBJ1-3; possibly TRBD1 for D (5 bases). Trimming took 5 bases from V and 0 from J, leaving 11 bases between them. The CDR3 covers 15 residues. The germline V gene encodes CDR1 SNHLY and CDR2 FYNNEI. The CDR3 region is CASSYRLSSGNTIYF. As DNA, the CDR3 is TGTGCCAGCAGTTACAGGTTGTCCTCTGGAAACACCATATATTTT.

The CDR3 spells CASSSKGQGTGYTF. DNA of the CDR3: TGTGCCAGCAGTTCAAAGGGCCAGGGGACTGGCTACACCTTC. The gene calls are TRBV7-2 and TRBJ1-2; TRBD1 might be the D (6 bases). Germline V CDR1 and CDR2: SGHTA, FQGNSA. Trimming stripped 6 bases from V and 7 bases from J, with 18 bases between. The length of the CDR3 is 14 residues. Combining the CDR3 with reference TRBV7-2 and TRBJ1-2 gives the whole variable domain GAGVSQSPSNKVTEKGKDVELRCDPISGHTALYWYRQSLGQGLEFLIYFQGNSAPDKSGLPSDRFSAERTGGSVSTLTIQRTQQEDSAVYLCASSSKGQGTGYTFGSGTRLTVV.

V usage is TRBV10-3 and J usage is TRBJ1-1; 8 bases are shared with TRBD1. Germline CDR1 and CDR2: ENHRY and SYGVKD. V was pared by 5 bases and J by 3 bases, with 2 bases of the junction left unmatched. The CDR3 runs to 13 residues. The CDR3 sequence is CAISKDRDTEAFF. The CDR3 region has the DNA TGTGCCATCAGTAAGGACAGGGACACTGAAGCTTTCTTT.

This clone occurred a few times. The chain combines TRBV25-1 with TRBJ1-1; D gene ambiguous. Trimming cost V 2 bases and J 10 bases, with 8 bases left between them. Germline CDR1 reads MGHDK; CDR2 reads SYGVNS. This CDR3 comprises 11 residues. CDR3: CASSEGLIAFF. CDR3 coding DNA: TGTGCCAGCAGTGAAGGCCTGATAGCTTTCTTT.

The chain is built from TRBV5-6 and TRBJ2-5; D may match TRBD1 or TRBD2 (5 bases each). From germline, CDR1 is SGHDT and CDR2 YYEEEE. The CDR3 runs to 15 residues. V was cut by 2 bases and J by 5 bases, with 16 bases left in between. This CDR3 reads CASSFNTGTGETQYF. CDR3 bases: TGTGCCAGCAGCTTCAACACCGGGACCGGGGAGACCCAGTACTTC.

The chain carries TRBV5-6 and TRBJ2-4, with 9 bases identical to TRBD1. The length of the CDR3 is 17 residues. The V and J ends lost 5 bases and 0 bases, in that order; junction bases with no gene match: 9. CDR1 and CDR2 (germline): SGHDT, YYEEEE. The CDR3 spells CASSHIQGALAKNIQYF. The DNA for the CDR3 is TGTGCCAGCAGTCACATACAGGGGGCTTTAGCCAAAAACATTCAGTACTTC.

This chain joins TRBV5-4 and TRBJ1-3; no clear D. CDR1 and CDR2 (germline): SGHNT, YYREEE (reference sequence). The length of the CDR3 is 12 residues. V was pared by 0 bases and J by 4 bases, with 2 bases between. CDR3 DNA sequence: TGTGCCAGCAGCTTGGACGGAAACACCATATATTTT. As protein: CASSLDGNTIYF.

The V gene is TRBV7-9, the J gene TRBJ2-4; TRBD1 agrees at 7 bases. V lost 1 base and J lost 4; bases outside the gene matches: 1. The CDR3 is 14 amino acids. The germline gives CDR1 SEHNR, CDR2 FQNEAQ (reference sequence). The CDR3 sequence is CASSLGQGKNIQYF. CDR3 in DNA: TGTGCCAGCAGCTTAGGACAGGGTAAAAACATTCAGTACTTC. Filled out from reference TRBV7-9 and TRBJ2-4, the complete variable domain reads DTGVSQNPRHKITKRGQNVTFRCDPISEHNRLYWYRQTLGQGPEFLTYFQNEAQLEKSRLLSDRFSAERPKGSFSTLEIQRTEQGDSAMYLCASSLGQGKNIQYFGAGTRLSVL.

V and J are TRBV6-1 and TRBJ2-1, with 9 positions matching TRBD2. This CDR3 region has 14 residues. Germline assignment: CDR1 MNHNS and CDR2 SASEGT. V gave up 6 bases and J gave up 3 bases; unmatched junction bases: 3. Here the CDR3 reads CASSPTSGYNEQFF. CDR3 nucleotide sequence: TGTGCCAGCAGCCCGACTAGCGGCTACAATGAGCAGTTCTTC.

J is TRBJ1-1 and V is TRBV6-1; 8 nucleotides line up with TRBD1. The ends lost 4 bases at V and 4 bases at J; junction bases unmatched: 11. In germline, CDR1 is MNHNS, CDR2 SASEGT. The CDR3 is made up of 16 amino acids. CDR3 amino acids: CASSGILRDRTTEAFF. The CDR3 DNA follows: TGTGCCAGCAGTGGCATTTTGCGGGACAGGACCACTGAAGCTTTCTTT.

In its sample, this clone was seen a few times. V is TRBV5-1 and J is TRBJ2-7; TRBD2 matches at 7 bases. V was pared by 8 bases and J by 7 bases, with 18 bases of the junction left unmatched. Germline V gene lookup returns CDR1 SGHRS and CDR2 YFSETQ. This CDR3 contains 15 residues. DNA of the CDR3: TGCGCCAGTTATGAAGAGGGCGGGAGACGAGGGGAGCAGTACTTC. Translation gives CASYEEGGRRGEQYF.

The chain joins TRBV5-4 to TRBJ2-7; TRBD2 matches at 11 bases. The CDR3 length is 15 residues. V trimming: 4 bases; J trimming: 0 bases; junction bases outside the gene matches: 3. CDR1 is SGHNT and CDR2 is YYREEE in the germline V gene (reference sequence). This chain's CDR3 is CASSQGLAGSYEQYF. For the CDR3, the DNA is TGTGCCAGCAGCCAAGGACTAGCGGGCTCCTACGAGCAGTACTTC.

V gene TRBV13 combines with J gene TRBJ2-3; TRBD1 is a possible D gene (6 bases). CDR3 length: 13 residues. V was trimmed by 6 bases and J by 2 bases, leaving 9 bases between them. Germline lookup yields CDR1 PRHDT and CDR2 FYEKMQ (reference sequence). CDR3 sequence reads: CASRRGTTDTQYF. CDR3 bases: TGTGCCAGCAGGAGGGGGACCACAGATACGCAGTATTTT.

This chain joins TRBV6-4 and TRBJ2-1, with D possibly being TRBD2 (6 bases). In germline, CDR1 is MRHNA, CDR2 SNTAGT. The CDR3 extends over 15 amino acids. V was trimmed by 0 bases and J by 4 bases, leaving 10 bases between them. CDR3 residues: CASSDSGGEYNEQFF. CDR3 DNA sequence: TGTGCCAGCAGTGACTCTGGCGGGGAGTACAATGAGCAGTTCTTC.

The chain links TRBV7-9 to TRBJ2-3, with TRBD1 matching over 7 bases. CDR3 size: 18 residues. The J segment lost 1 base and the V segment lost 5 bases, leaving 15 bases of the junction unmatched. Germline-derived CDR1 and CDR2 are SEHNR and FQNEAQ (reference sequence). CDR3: CASSTSDRDTGGTDTQYF. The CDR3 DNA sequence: TGTGCCAGCAGCACTAGTGACAGGGATACAGGGGGCACAGATACGCAGTATTTT.

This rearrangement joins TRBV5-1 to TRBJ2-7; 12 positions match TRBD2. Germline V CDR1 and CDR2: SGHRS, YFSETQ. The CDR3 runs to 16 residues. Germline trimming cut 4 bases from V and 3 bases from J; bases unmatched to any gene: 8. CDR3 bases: TGCGCCAGCAGCCCCAGAACTAGCGGGGGGTACTACGAGCAGTACTTC. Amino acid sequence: CASSPRTSGGYYEQYF.